This note documents a single T cell receptor (beta chain) sequence. Its target is not known. The data are from a study of T-cell memory formation after mild COVID-19. Study details: The study found TCR clusters largely donor specific. Study results and limitations: The study found contracting CD4+ clones mainly in CM and EM and contracting CD8+ clones in EMRA.

Amplification by 5'RACE using constant-segment primers produced TCR alpha and TCR beta cDNA libraries that carried sample barcodes and UMIs. TCRdb reprocessed the 5' RACE reads with MiXCR, giving one entry per CDR3 protein. Found here are hundreds of thousands of distinct CDR3 sequences, 15% to 20% of them singletons; the top ten hold 20% to 25%. Germline V gene data show CDR1 as SEHNR and CDR2 as FQNEAQ (reference sequence). CDR3 size: 14 residues. Trimming removed 5 bases from V and 0 bases from J, with 11 bases in between. Sample: PBMCs or a T cell subset sorted from them (not recorded which). This chain joins TRBV7-9 and TRBJ2-7, with D possibly matching TRBD2 (6 bases). The receptor comes from a man in his late teens or twenties who had mild COVID-19 (a few samples of this study predate the infection). Cell type and time point are not known. CDR3: CASSPQRASYEQYV. CDR3 DNA: TGTGCCAGCAGCCCACAGCGGGCCTCCTACGAGCAGTACGTC.